This TCR beta chain was sequenced for a study of cytomegalovirus exposure and HLA in healthy donors. The CDR3 sequence is 17 residues long. Germline CDR1 and CDR2: SGHKS and YYEKEE (reference sequence). J lost 1 base, V lost 6 bases, and 7 bases had no gene match. The PCR was carried out with 60 Vbeta primers and 13 Jbeta primers. Methods used by the authors: Unique TCR beta chains numbered around 75 million in a later analysis, with around 10 million shared. Method: immunoSEQ multiplex PCR; TCRdb's copy keeps in-frame clones and lacks some. The DNA gave D and trimming, while V, J and clone size come from that table. The sample includes around 190,000 clones, almost 75% seen only once; the top ten take approximately 3.1%.

The J gene is TRBJ2-2, the V gene TRBV5-5, with 12 bases that match TRBD2. Sequencing was carried out using PBMCs. The clonotype originates from a woman aged 25 to 39 in good health and CMV-seropositive. In nucleotides, the CDR3 is TGTGCCAGCACCCGAACACTAGCGGGAGGGAACACCGGGGAGCTGTTTTTT. Protein product: CASTRTLAGGNTGELFF.